Shown below are 20 T cell receptor beta chains from a single sample sequenced in a study of CD8 T cells in cerebrospinal fluid in Alzheimer's disease. After re-calling the 10x single-cell sequencing reads, TCRdb lists one entry per CDR3 protein, DNA absent. With 1,000 to 1,400 distinct CDR3 sequences in the sample, the ten largest clones hold more than 7.5%. The sequencing input was cerebrospinal fluid. These receptors all come from a human donor in good health.

Its frequency marks this clonotype as medium-sized. The chain combines TRBV6-2 or TRBV6-3 with TRBJ2-5; the D call from TCRdb, TRBD2, cannot be confirmed without DNA. This CDR3 region has 15 residues. Germline V gene data show CDR1 as MNHEY and CDR2 as SVGEGT. The CDR3 loop is CASSSGLAGGLAQYF.

This clonotype is identified as medium-sized from frequency. The chain uses TRBV7-7 and TRBJ2-7; TCRdb's D gene call, TRBD1, goes unchecked for lack of DNA. The length of the CDR3 is 13 residues. Germline lookup yields CDR1 SSHAT and CDR2 FNYEAQ (reference sequence). CDR3 sequence reads: CASSPQGEDEQYF.

By frequency, this clonotype is medium-sized. The chain employs TRBV27 and TRBJ1-4. CDR1 is MNHEY and CDR2 is SMNVEV in the germline V gene (reference sequence). This CDR3 contains 15 residues. CDR3 loop: CASSPLGQTNEKLFF.

This clonotype counts as large by frequency. This rearrangement joins TRBV11-2 to TRBJ2-2. CDR3 length: 12 amino acids. Germline CDR1 and CDR2: SGHAT and FQNNGV. The CDR3 reads CASSLDIGELFF.

In terms of frequency, this clonotype is large. This chain's CDR3 is CASSQIGNEQFF. The chain combines TRBV14 with TRBJ2-1. The CDR3 extends over 12 amino acids. The germline V gene has CDR1 SGHDN and CDR2 FVKESK.

This clonotype is classed as medium-sized by frequency. J is TRBJ2-7 and V is TRBV12-3 or TRBV12-4; there is no DNA to check the TCRdb D call of TRBD1. The CDR3 sequence is 13 residues long. This CDR3 reads CASSLQQGYEQYF.

This clonotype is large by frequency. The V and J genes are TRBV7-2 and TRBJ1-5. Germline-derived CDR1 and CDR2 are SGHTA and FQGNSA. CDR3 length: 14 residues. CDR3 loop: CASSLGPNDSPQHF.

In terms of frequency, this clonotype is large. J is TRBJ2-1 and V is TRBV10-3; the D call of TRBD1 rests on TCRdb alone, since no DNA is present to check it. CDR3 length: 14 residues. Germline values: CDR1 ENHRY, CDR2 SYGVKD. This CDR3 is CAISELTGPHEQFF.

In terms of frequency, this clonotype is large. V is TRBV19 and J is TRBJ1-1. CDR1 and CDR2 (germline): LNHDA, SQIVND (reference sequence). The CDR3 is made up of 11 amino acids. The CDR3 spells CASQRDIEAFF.

This clonotype counts as medium-sized by frequency. The chain couples TRBV12-3 or TRBV12-4 to TRBJ1-5. This CDR3 contains 12 residues. CDR3: CASSFSNQPQHF.

Frequency places this clonotype as large. The V call is TRBV5-1, the J call TRBJ2-4. The CDR3 spans 17 residues. Per germline, CDR1 SGHRS and CDR2 YFSETQ. CDR3 in amino acids: CASSLGGTDLAKNIQYF. The complete variable domain, with remaining parts taken from reference TRBV5-1 and TRBJ2-4, reads KAGVTQTPRYLIKTRGQQVTLSCSPISGHRSVSWYQQTPGQGLQFLFEYFSETQRNKGNFPGRFSGRQFSNSRSEMNVSTLELGDSALYLCASSLGGTDLAKNIQYFGAGTRLSVL.

This clonotype counts as large by frequency. The rearrangement joins TRBV10-3 to TRBJ1-6. The CDR3 has 12 amino acids. Per germline, CDR1 ENHRY and CDR2 SYGVKD. This chain's CDR3 is CAISSYNSPLHF.

This clonotype is labeled large (0.1 to 1%) based on frequency. This sequence joins TRBV4-1 and TRBJ1-2; no DNA is available, so the TRBD1 call from TCRdb remains unchecked. The CDR3 extends over 13 amino acids. Germline V gene data show CDR1 as MGHRA and CDR2 as YSYEKL. The CDR3 is CASRRTGDYGYTF.

This clonotype counts as large (0.1 to 1%) by frequency. The chain carries TRBV20-1 and TRBJ2-7; the TRBD2 assignment by TCRdb is unverifiable without DNA. Looked up from germline, CDR1 is DFQATT and CDR2 is SNEGSKA (reference sequence). The CDR3 totals 14 residues. CDR3 region: CSARSERFSYEQYF.

This clonotype is labeled medium-sized (0.01 to 0.1%) based on frequency. This chain links TRBV19 with TRBJ1-5; the TCRdb D gene call, TRBD1, has no DNA to confirm it. The CDR3 totals 13 residues. Germline loops: CDR1 LNHDA, CDR2 SQIVND (reference sequence). CDR3 in amino acids: CASSRQGGQPQHF.

This clonotype ranks as large (0.1 to 1%) in terms of frequency. This chain uses TRBV7-9 with TRBJ2-1; absent DNA, TCRdb's TRBD1 call cannot be checked. The CDR3 has 15 residues. In germline, CDR1 is SEHNR, CDR2 FQNEAQ (reference sequence). CDR3 amino acids: CASNSGRETYNEQFF.

Measured by frequency, this clonotype is medium-sized. CDR3 amino acids: CASSSMDGYEQYF. The J gene is TRBJ2-7, the V gene TRBV11-3. This CDR3 has 13 amino acids. Germline V gives CDR1 SGHNT, CDR2 YENEEA.

V gene TRBV6-1 combines with J gene TRBJ1-2; checking the TCRdb D call of TRBD1 is not possible without DNA. The CDR3 totals 15 residues. CDR1 is MNHNS, CDR2 SASEGT, per germline. The CDR3: CASSLQGAPNYGYTF.

In terms of frequency, this clonotype is large. The chain carries TRBV11-3 and TRBJ2-1; as DNA is missing, the TRBD2 call by TCRdb cannot be tested. This CDR3 is built from 15 residues. Germline V gene lookup returns CDR1 SGHNT and CDR2 YENEEA. This CDR3 reads CASSLGADSYNEQFF.

Judged by frequency, this clonotype is large. The rearrangement links TRBV10-3 to TRBJ2-7; TCRdb lists TRBD2, though no DNA is available to test this call. Looked up from germline, CDR1 is ENHRY and CDR2 is SYGVKD. The CDR3 is 17 amino acids. CDR3 sequence: CAISESKKGSSSYEQYF.